A single sample gave rise to the 23 T cell receptor beta chains below, sequenced in a study of blood T cell repertoires in COVID-19. The repertoire was sequenced with immunoSEQ multiplex PCR; TCRdb's copy has only in-frame clones and lacks some. The sample records tens of thousands of clones, around 86% being singletons. Material: peripheral blood. The receptors derive from a human donor with acute or convalescent COVID-19. The donor label of this sample is uncertain.

The chain has TRBV5-5 and TRBJ1-2; tentatively, D is TRBD1 (5 bases). Looked up from germline, CDR1 is SGHKS and CDR2 is YYEKEE (reference sequence). The CDR3 has 15 residues. Trimming took off 4 bases at V and 4 bases at J, with 17 bases between the two ends. CDR3: CASSPLGGGSYGYTF. CDR3 DNA: TGTGCCAGCAGCCCGCTGGGGGGAGGGAGCTATGGCTACACCTTC.

The CDR3 sequence: CASSVTATSGSYNEQFF. The DNA for the CDR3 is TGTGCCAGCAGCGTAACAGCGACTAGCGGTTCTTACAATGAGCAGTTCTTC. The chain links TRBV9 to TRBJ2-1; 9 bases agree with TRBD2. Trimming removed 1 base from V and 4 bases from J; junction bases left unmatched: 9. Looked up from germline, CDR1 is SGDLS and CDR2 is YYNGEE. The CDR3 length is 17 residues.

CDR3 loop: CASSPSGRGGNTIYF. The DNA for the CDR3 is TGTGCCAGCAGCCCATCGGGCAGGGGGGGAAACACCATATATTTT. The chain couples TRBV7-2 to TRBJ1-3, with 7 bases that match TRBD1. The CDR3 loop spans 15 amino acids. Germline V lookup: CDR1 SGHTA, CDR2 FQGNSA. V shed 5 bases, J shed 4 bases, and the junction held 8 bases outside the gene matches.

The CDR3 coding sequence is TGTGCCAGCAGCTCCTACTCTGGGACAGGCACAGATACGCAGTATTTT. This sequence encodes CASSSYSGTGTDTQYF. V is TRBV7-2 and J is TRBJ2-3, with 7 bases lining up with TRBD1. Germline V gene lookup returns CDR1 SGHTA and CDR2 FQGNSA. The CDR3 loop spans 16 amino acids. Trimming removed 4 bases from V and 1 base from J; junction bases left unmatched: 8.

The V call is TRBV4-3, the J call TRBJ1-6; TRBD1 aligns across 7 bases. The germline gives CDR1 LGHNA, CDR2 YSLEER. The CDR3 length is 16 residues. V shed 0 bases, J shed 10 bases, and the junction held 9 bases outside the gene matches. The CDR3 DNA follows: TGCGCCAGCAGCCAAGATTTTTACAGGGGTGGCTCACCCCTCCACTTT. Translating it yields CASSQDFYRGGSPLHF.

The chain uses TRBV24-1 and TRBJ1-5; 10 bases are shared with TRBD1. The ends lost 7 bases at V and 3 bases at J; junction bases unmatched: 5. CDR1 and CDR2 from the germline V gene are KGHDR and SFDVKD. The CDR3 covers 15 residues. CDR3: CATSLGQGLNQPQHF. The CDR3, as DNA: TGTGCCACCAGCTTGGGACAGGGGCTCAATCAGCCCCAGCATTTT.

The V and J genes are TRBV9 and TRBJ2-7; TRBD2 matches at 11 bases. After removal of 4 bases from V and 2 bases from J, the junction contained 5 bases not matched to a gene. Per the germline V gene, CDR1 is SGDLS and CDR2 is YYNGEE. The CDR3 loop spans 15 amino acids. The CDR3 DNA is TGTGCCAGCAGCCCCAGGACTAGCGGGCCCTACGAGCAGTACTTC. As protein: CASSPRTSGPYEQYF.

The chain carries TRBV5-4 and TRBJ2-3; TRBD2 matches at 8 bases. Germline V lookup: CDR1 SGHNT, CDR2 YYREEE (reference sequence). V lost 2 bases and J lost 11; bases outside the gene matches: 16. The CDR3 is made up of 16 amino acids. The CDR3 DNA is TGTGCCAGCAGCTTAGTAGGAGCGGGGGTCCACAGAGGGCAGTATTTT. Its protein product is CASSLVGAGVHRGQYF.

V usage is TRBV11-2 and J usage is TRBJ2-7; maybe TRBD2 (7 bases). There are 16 residues in the CDR3. With 3 bases removed from V and 3 bases from J, the gap between germline ends came to 18 bases. Germline values: CDR1 SGHAT, CDR2 FQNNGV. CDR3 bases: TGTGCCAGCAGCTTGATCGTATACAGGGAGGGCTACGAGCAGTACTTC. Encoded protein: CASSLIVYREGYEQYF.

The rearrangement joins TRBV6-5 to TRBJ1-2; D gene ambiguous. Deletions cut 7 bases from V and 5 bases from J, with 14 bases between. Per the germline V gene, CDR1 is MNHEY and CDR2 is SVGAGI. This CDR3 comprises 13 residues. The CDR3 loop is CASNPPIGYGYTF. CDR3 in DNA: TGTGCCAGCAATCCTCCAATCGGGTATGGCTACACCTTC.

This chain links TRBV6-2 or TRBV6-3 with TRBJ2-2; 13 bases are shared with TRBD2. After removal of 2 bases from V and 1 base from J, the junction contained 7 bases not matched to a gene. This CDR3 is built from 19 residues. CDR1 is MNHEY, CDR2 SVGEGT, per germline. The chain's CDR3 is CASSYEMTSGGMNTGELFF. CDR3 nucleotide sequence: TGTGCCAGCAGTTACGAAATGACTAGCGGGGGGATGAACACCGGGGAGCTGTTTTTT.

This clone turned up a few times. The rearrangement links TRBV18 to TRBJ2-7, with D perhaps matching TRBD1 (6 bases). The CDR3 spans 18 residues. Looked up from germline, CDR1 is KGHSH and CDR2 is LQKENI. V lost 6 bases and J lost 10, with 34 bases in between. The CDR3 nucleotides are TGTGCCAGCTCCTCGTTAGGCCACAGTGGAACAGGGCCTACAACACAGTACTTC. Its translation is CASSSLGHSGTGPTTQYF.

The chain employs TRBV19 and TRBJ2-4; 7 bases match TRBD2. V was clipped by 3 bases and J by 7 bases; unmatched bases: 18. This CDR3 has 18 residues. CDR1 and CDR2 from the germline V gene are LNHDA and SQIVND (reference sequence). Here the CDR3 DNA reads TGTGCCAGTAGTATGGGAGGGCTGGGACTATCGACGGGGAACATTCAGTACTTC. This codes for CASSMGGLGLSTGNIQYF.

The chain uses TRBV4-3 and TRBJ1-1; perhaps TRBD1 as D (6 bases). Germline V gene lookup returns CDR1 LGHNA and CDR2 YSLEER. Trimming pared 6 bases from V and 1 base from J, leaving 15 bases between. The CDR3 extends over 15 amino acids. The CDR3 is CASRRASTGNTEAFF. The CDR3 region has the DNA TGCGCCAGCAGACGAGCGTCGACAGGGAACACTGAAGCTTTCTTT.

The rearrangement uses TRBV12-3 or TRBV12-4 and TRBJ2-7; D unclear. The CDR3 totals 12 residues. Trimming stripped 5 bases from V and 0 bases from J, with 5 bases between. DNA of the CDR3: TGTGCCAGCAGTACGAGCTCCTACGAGCAGTACTTC. This translates into CASSTSSYEQYF.

The count of this clone is one. The chain carries TRBV20-1 and TRBJ2-3; 7 bases agree with TRBD2. V lost 3 bases and J lost 0; bases outside the gene matches: 15. The germline V gene encodes CDR1 DFQATT and CDR2 SNEGSKA (reference sequence). This CDR3 has 18 residues. The DNA of the CDR3 is TGCAGTGCTAGTGGACTAGGTCAATTGAACCCTAGCACAGATACGCAGTATTTT. Amino acids: CSASGLGQLNPSTDTQYF.

This clone was found a few times. The CDR3 DNA reads as TGTGCCAGCAGCATAGGGACAGGGGCGAGGGTTGGCTACACCTTC. Translated: CASSIGTGARVGYTF. The genes are TRBV9 and TRBJ1-2, with TRBD1 matching over 10 bases. Germline CDR1 is SGDLS and CDR2 is YYNGEE. The V and J ends lost 4 bases and 7 bases, in that order; junction bases with no gene match: 10. The CDR3 covers 15 residues.

This sequence joins TRBV29-1 and TRBJ1-3, with unresolved D. The CDR3 sequence is 12 residues long. Germline lookup yields CDR1 SQVTM and CDR2 ANQGSEA. The V end lost 2 bases, the J end lost 3 bases, and 5 bases lay between the germline ends. CDR3 DNA sequence: TGCAGCGTTGAATCAGTTGGAAACACCATATATTTT. Amino acid sequence: CSVESVGNTIYF. The full variable domain, rest sourced from reference TRBV29-1 and TRBJ1-3, is SAVISQKPSRDICQRGTSLTIQCQVDSQVTMMFWYRQQPGQSLTLIATANQGSEATYESGFVIDKFPISRPNLTFSTLTVSNMSPEDSSIYLCSVESVGNTIYFGEGSWLTVV.

This clone was detected a few times. This rearrangement joins TRBV11-3 to TRBJ1-1; D is uncertain. CDR1 and CDR2 (germline): SGHNT, YENEEA. V shed 4 bases and J shed 5 bases, with 5 bases lying between them. The CDR3 has 11 amino acids. The CDR3 here is CASSSTTEAFF. Here the CDR3 DNA reads TGTGCCAGCAGCTCGACAACTGAAGCTTTCTTT.

The CDR3 bases are TGTGCCAGCAGTTTGACAGACTCTGGAAACACCATATATTTT. Its translation: CASSLTDSGNTIYF. The chain employs TRBV28 and TRBJ1-3; weak D call: TRBD1 (5 bases). The CDR3 sequence is 14 residues long. Germline V gene lookup returns CDR1 MDHEN and CDR2 SYDVKM. With 3 bases removed from V and 0 bases from J, the gap between germline ends came to 6 bases.

This sequence joins TRBV7-9 and TRBJ1-6; 10 nucleotides agree with TRBD1. V dropped 5 bases and J dropped 7; count of bases not matched to a gene: 2. Per the germline V gene, CDR1 is SEHNR and CDR2 is FQNEAQ (reference sequence). This CDR3 region has 14 residues. The DNA for the CDR3 is TGTGCCAGCAGCCGGACAGGGGGAAATTCACCCCTCCACTTT. Translation: CASSRTGGNSPLHF. Using reference TRBV7-9 and TRBJ1-6 for the parts outside the CDR3, the full variable domain is DTGVSQNPRHKITKRGQNVTFRCDPISEHNRLYWYRQTLGQGPEFLTYFQNEAQLEKSRLLSDRFSAERPKGSFSTLEIQRTEQGDSAMYLCASSRTGGNSPLHFGNGTRLTVT.

This clone was recorded only once. CDR3 sequence: CASSLDEAEQYF. CDR3 DNA: TGTGCCAGCAGCTTGGATGAGGCCGAGCAGTACTTC. The chain joins TRBV5-4 to TRBJ2-7; D is uncertain. This CDR3 is built from 12 residues. From germline, CDR1 is SGHNT and CDR2 YYREEE (reference sequence). V lost 0 bases and J lost 6, with 7 bases in between.

This chain joins TRBV10-3 and TRBJ2-5; D is perhaps TRBD2 (6 bases). This CDR3 is built from 14 residues. Germline loops: CDR1 ENHRY, CDR2 SYGVKD. Trimming left V 0 bases short and J 5 bases short, with 10 bases between. CDR3 protein: CAISESGGWETQYF. DNA of the CDR3: TGTGCCATCAGTGAGTCAGGAGGGTGGGAGACCCAGTACTTC.